This TCR beta chain was identified during a study of CD8 T cells in ankylosing spondylitis (TCRdb year 2017). Turning to the overall study: The study set out to find disease-linked TCR variants by profiling T cell receptor beta repertoires in ankylosing spondylitis patients and healthy donors. The full study cohort was made up of approximately 27 ankylosing spondylitis patients and about a hundred healthy donors. Peripheral blood was sampled, and synovial fluid was additionally collected from ankylosing spondylitis patients.

Data came from an Illumina HiSeq 2500. Quantitative 5'-RACE with molecular barcodes was the method used to prepare the TCR beta libraries. In the source study's methods: A new computational method, built on a probabilistic model of VDJ rearrangement, was used to identify disease-linked TCR variants. The public reads were reprocessed in TCRdb via fastp at Q25 and MiXCR, keeping in-frame beta chains. Entries are consolidated by CDR3 protein sequence, retaining the most common genes and DNA. The V and J calls, along with clone size, are taken from TCRdb and not from the paper's own processing. The sample profile shows 750,000 to 850,000 distinct CDR3 sequences; roughly 10% of them were found once. Of the sample, about 0.5% is held by the ten largest clones. Its CDR3 holds 16 amino acids, cysteine through phenylalanine. The entry retains the CDR3 DNA only, 48 bases that are in frame from base 1. Taken from the germline V gene, the CDR1 and CDR2 loops are MNHNS and SASEGT. V is clipped by 6 bases and J by 4 bases, and the sequence between their germline boundaries is 22 bases long.

Overall study results and their limits: Some TCR beta motif variants had previously been reported in synovial fluid and blood of reactive arthritis patients, which suggested common disease-initiation mechanisms. In peripheral blood, the disease-linked clones were found at relatively low frequencies and had a CD8+ phenotype. Significant enrichment of the disease-linked clones was reported in matched synovial fluid samples from ankylosing spondylitis patients. A TCR beta motif of fewer than 10 highly homologous amino acid variants appeared characteristic of blood from ankylosing spondylitis patients.

This clonotype appeared a few times. The antigen it recognizes is unknown. No base quality values were provided; no much bigger clone lies one nucleotide off. The sequenced sample consisted of blood, either unsorted or a sorted T cell fraction (not recorded which). The sequence joins TRBV6-1 to TRBJ2-7; D gene: possibly TRBD2, on 6 matching bases. This TCR came from a male donor with ankylosing spondylitis. The CDR3 amino acid sequence is: CASSQPGGNEMYEQYF. The DNA sequence is given as TGTGCCAGCAGCCAACCCGGGGGAAACGAAATGTACGAGCAGTACTTC.